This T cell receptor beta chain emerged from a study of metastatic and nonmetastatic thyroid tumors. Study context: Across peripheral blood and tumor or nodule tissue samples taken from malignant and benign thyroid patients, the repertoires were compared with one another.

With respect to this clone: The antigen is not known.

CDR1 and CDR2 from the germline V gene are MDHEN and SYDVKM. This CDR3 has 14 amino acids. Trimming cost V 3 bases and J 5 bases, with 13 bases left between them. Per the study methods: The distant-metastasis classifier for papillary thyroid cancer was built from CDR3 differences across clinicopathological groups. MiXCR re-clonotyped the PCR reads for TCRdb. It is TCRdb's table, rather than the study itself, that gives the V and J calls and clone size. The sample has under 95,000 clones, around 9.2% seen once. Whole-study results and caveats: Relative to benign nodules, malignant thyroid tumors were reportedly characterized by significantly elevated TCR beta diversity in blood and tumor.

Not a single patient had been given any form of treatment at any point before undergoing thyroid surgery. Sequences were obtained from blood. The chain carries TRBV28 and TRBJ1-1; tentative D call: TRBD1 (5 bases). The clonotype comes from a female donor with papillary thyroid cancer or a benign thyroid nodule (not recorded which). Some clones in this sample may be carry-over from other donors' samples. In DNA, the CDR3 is TGTGCCAGCAGTTTGGGGGTGGGGTGGACTGAAGCTTTCTTT. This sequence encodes CASSLGVGWTEAFF.